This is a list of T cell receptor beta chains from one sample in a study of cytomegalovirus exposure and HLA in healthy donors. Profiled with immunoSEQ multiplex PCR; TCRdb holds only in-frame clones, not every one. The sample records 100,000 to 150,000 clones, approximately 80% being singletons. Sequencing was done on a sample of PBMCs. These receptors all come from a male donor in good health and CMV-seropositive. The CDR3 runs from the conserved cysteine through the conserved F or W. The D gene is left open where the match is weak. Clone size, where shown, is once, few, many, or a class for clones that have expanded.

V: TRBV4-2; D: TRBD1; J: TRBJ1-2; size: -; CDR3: CASSGTVYGYTF; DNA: TGTGCCAGCTCCGGGACAGTTTATGGCTACACCTTC
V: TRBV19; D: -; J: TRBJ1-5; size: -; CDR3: CASSTPLPAGENQPQHF; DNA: TGTGCCAGTAGTACCCCCCTCCCCGCGGGGGAGAATCAGCCCCAGCATTTT
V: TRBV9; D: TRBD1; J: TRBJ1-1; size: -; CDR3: CASSVADRVRTEAFF; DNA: TGTGCCAGCAGCGTAGCAGACAGGGTTAGAACTGAAGCTTTCTTT
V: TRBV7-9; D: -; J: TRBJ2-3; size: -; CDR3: CASSPLADTQYF; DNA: TGTGCCAGCAGCCCCCTCGCAGATACGCAGTATTTT
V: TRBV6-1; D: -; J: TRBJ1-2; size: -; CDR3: CASSEWGVEGYTF; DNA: TGTGCCAGCAGCGAATGGGGGGTGGAGGGCTACACCTTC
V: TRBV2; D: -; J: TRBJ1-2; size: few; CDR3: CASSDGRDYGYTF; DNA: TGTGCCAGCAGTGATGGGCGAGACTATGGCTACACCTTC
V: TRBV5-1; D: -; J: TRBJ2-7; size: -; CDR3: CASSLGGEQYF; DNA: TGCGCCAGCAGCTTGGGGGGCGAGCAGTACTTC
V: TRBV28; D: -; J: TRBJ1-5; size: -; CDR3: CASSLTGSGQPQHF; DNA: TGTGCCAGCAGTCTGACAGGTTCGGGTCAGCCCCAGCATTTT
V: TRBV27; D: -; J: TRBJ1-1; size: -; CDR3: CASSLSNLVTEAFF; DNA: TGTGCCAGCAGTTTATCGAACCTAGTCACTGAAGCTTTCTTT
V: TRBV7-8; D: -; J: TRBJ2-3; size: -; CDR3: CASSLDSGHGTDTQYF; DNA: TGTGCCAGCAGCTTAGACTCGGGACACGGGACAGATACGCAGTATTTT
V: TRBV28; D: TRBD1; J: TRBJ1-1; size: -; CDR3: CASSAGGKTEAFF; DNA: TGTGCCAGCAGTGCAGGGGGGAAGACTGAAGCTTTCTTT
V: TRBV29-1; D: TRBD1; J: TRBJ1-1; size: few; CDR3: CSAPTGGGTEAFF; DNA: TGCAGCGCCCCGACAGGGGGCGGCACTGAAGCTTTCTTT
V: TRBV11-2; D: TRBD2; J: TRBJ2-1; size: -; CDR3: CASSFPPGSGADNEQFF; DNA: TGTGCCAGCAGCTTCCCCCCGGGGAGCGGGGCCGACAATGAGCAGTTCTTC
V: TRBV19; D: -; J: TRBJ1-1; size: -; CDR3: CATVLGGTTEAFF; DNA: TGTGCCACCGTTTTAGGAGGGACCACTGAAGCTTTCTTT
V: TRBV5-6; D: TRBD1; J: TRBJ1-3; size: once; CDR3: CASSETGLGGNTIYF; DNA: TGTGCCAGCAGCGAGACAGGGTTAGGTGGAAACACCATATATTTT
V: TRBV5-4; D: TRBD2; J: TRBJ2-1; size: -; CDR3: CASSSSGNRDYNEQFF; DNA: TGTGCCAGCAGCTCTAGCGGAAATAGGGACTACAATGAGCAGTTCTTC
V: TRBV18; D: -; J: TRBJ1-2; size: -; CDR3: CASSPGRQDFGYTF; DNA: TGTGCCAGCTCACCAGGTCGACAGGACTTTGGCTACACCTTC
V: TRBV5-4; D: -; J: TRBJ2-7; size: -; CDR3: CASSLAPFYEQYF; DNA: TGTGCCAGCAGCTTGGCCCCGTTCTACGAGCAGTACTTC
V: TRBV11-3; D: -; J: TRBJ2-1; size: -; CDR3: CASSLGRGGHEQFF; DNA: TGTGCCAGCAGCTTAGGCCGGGGAGGCCATGAGCAGTTCTTC
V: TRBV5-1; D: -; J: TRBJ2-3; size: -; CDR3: CASSFLVPDTQYF; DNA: TGCGCCAGCAGCTTCCTAGTGCCAGATACGCAGTATTTT
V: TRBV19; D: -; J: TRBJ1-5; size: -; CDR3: CASSIRLQGGNQPQHF; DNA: TGTGCCAGTAGTATTCGCTTACAGGGCGGCAATCAGCCCCAGCATTTT
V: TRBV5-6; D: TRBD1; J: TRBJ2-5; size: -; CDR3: CASSLLPGQGAKTQYF; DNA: TGTGCCAGCAGCCTACTCCCGGGACAGGGGGCAAAGACCCAGTACTTC
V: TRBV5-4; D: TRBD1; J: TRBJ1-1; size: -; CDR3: CASSLDRGSTEAFF; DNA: TGTGCCAGCAGCTTGGACAGGGGGAGCACTGAAGCTTTCTTT
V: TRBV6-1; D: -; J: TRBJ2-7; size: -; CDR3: CASSEPRGSRYEQYF; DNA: TGTGCCAGCAGTGAACCCCGGGGGAGTCGATACGAGCAGTACTTC